The clone carrying this TCR beta chain was seen more than once but under ten times. With 60 Vbeta and 13 Jbeta primers, the PCR was carried out. Repertoires were generated with immunoSEQ multiplex PCR, while TCRdb's copy carries only in-frame clones and drops some. The data show 150,000 to 200,000 clones, with roughly 84% seen just once and under 7.5% held by the top ten. The CDR3 covers 15 residues. Trimming removed 5 bases from V and 5 bases from J; junction bases left unmatched: 7. CDR1 and CDR2 (germline): MNHEY, SVGAGI. This entry is derived from a study of cytomegalovirus exposure and HLA in healthy donors.

The specimen sequenced was PBMCs. The TCR originated in a man aged 50 to 60 in good health and CMV-seropositive. The chain has TRBV6-5 and TRBJ2-5; the match to TRBD1 covers 11 bases. The DNA for the CDR3 is TGTGCCAGCAGTGGGGGACAGGGGGGTGGTGAGACCCAGTACTTC. Translation: CASSGGQGGGETQYF.